These 20 T cell receptor beta chains were sequenced from one sample in a study of CD8+CD57+ T cells in acquired aplastic anemia. TCR beta VDJ combinations and CDR3 sequences were profiled from genomic DNA. TCRdb re-called the reads through MiXCR, storing one row per CDR3 protein. The sample carries approximately 190,000 distinct CDR3 sequences, 40% to 50% recorded once. In patients chosen for sequencing, flow cytometry had shown CD8+CD57+ cell expansion. The material sequenced was sorted CD4+, CD8+, or CD8+CD57+ T cells (not recorded which) from PBMCs. The source is a human donor with aplastic anemia.

This clonotype was seen ten or more times. The V call is TRBV5-1, the J call TRBJ2-7; D remains unclear. In germline, CDR1 is SGHRS, CDR2 YFSETQ. The CDR3 totals 12 residues. V shed 0 bases and J shed 5 bases, with 6 bases lying between them. In nucleotides, the CDR3 is TGCGCCAGCAGCTTGGAGCGACACGAGCAGTACTTC. Its protein is CASSLERHEQYF. Supplemented by reference TRBV5-1 and TRBJ2-7, the full variable domain reads KAGVTQTPRYLIKTRGQQVTLSCSPISGHRSVSWYQQTPGQGLQFLFEYFSETQRNKGNFPGRFSGRQFSNSRSEMNVSTLELGDSALYLCASSLERHEQYFGPGTRLTVT.

The V gene is TRBV2, the J gene TRBJ1-6; 10 bases are shared with TRBD1. J lost 9 bases, V lost 11 bases, and 10 bases had no gene match. CDR3 length: 14 residues. Germline V CDR1 and CDR2: SNHLY, FYNNEI. CDR3 sequence reads: CARDRGYWGSPLHF. Here the CDR3 DNA reads TGTGCCCGGGACAGGGGATACTGGGGTTCACCCCTCCACTTT.

V is TRBV4-3 and J is TRBJ1-3; D not resolved. Per the germline V gene, CDR1 is LGHNA and CDR2 is YSLEER. V lost 0 bases and J lost 0, with 9 bases in between. The CDR3 has 16 residues. CDR3 amino acids: CASSQDHGFSGNTIYF. The CDR3 nucleotides are TGCGCCAGCAGCCAAGATCACGGCTTCTCTGGAAACACCATATATTTT.

The gene calls are TRBV29-1 and TRBJ2-1; the D is unclear. Trimming shortened V by 6 bases and J by 9 bases, and 12 bases separated the two germline ends. Looked up from germline, CDR1 is SQVTM and CDR2 is ANQGSEA. CDR3 length: 11 residues. The CDR3 nucleotides read TGCAGCGTAAGCGAAGCCGGTGAGCAGTTCTTC. Its translation: CSVSEAGEQFF.

The rearrangement joins TRBV14 to TRBJ2-7; maybe TRBD1 (5 bases). The ends were cut back, 3 bases at V and 3 bases at J, with 12 bases in the middle. CDR1 SGHDN and CDR2 FVKESK come from the germline V gene. The CDR3 has 14 amino acids. CDR3 in DNA: TGTGCCAGCAGCCAGGGGTGGACACTCTACGAGCAGTACTTC. It translates to CASSQGWTLYEQYF.

This clonotype was detected only once. This sequence may be a read error, since a much larger clone differs from it by one base. The V gene is TRBV7-3, the J gene TRBJ1-2, with 7 bases aligning to TRBD1. The CDR3 has 15 amino acids. Germline lookup yields CDR1 SGHTA and CDR2 FQGTGA. The CDR3 spells CASSPQRQGADGCIF. For the CDR3, the DNA is TGTGCCAGCAGCCCGCAACGACAGGGTGCTGACGGCTGCATCTTC.

This clonotype showed up many times. The V gene is TRBV3-1, the J gene TRBJ2-5; D gene unclear. This CDR3 region has 13 residues. Looked up from germline, CDR1 is LGHDT and CDR2 is YNNKEL (reference sequence). Trimming cost V 1 base and J 2 bases, with 5 bases left between them. The CDR3 loop is CASSQVGQETQYF. CDR3 bases: TGTGCCAGCAGCCAAGTAGGACAAGAGACCCAGTACTTC.

Ten or more counts support this clonotype. The chain has TRBV20-1 and TRBJ2-1; TRBD2 agrees at 11 bases. The CDR3 runs to 15 residues. The germline V gene has CDR1 DFQATT and CDR2 SNEGSKA (reference sequence). Losses at the gene ends were 5 bases for V and 0 bases for J; bases not matched to a gene: 3. The CDR3 nucleotides read TGCAGTGCTGGAACTAGCGGGAGCTCCTACAATGAGCAGTTCTTC. As protein: CSAGTSGSSYNEQFF.

V is TRBV29-1 and J is TRBJ1-1; D call uncertain. Per the germline V gene, CDR1 is SQVTM and CDR2 is ANQGSEA. Trimming took 4 bases from V and 9 from J, leaving 21 bases between them. The CDR3 sequence is 14 residues long. The CDR3 loop reads CSVGTLAGQDQAFF. CDR3 DNA sequence: TGCAGCGTTGGTACCCTCGCGGGTCAGGATCAAGCTTTCTTT.

The J gene is TRBJ2-1, the V gene TRBV7-8; 7 bases agree with TRBD2. J gave up 5 bases and V 5 bases, and 6 bases lay outside the gene matches. CDR3 length: 14 amino acids. Germline-derived CDR1 and CDR2 are SGHVS and FQNEAQ. In DNA form, the CDR3 reads TGTGCCAGCAGCAGGGAGGGGCCCCACAATGAGCAGTTCTTC. This gives the protein CASSREGPHNEQFF.

This sequence joins TRBV19 and TRBJ1-1, with a possible D match to TRBD1 (5 bases). Per germline, CDR1 LNHDA and CDR2 SQIVND (reference sequence). Trimming took 10 bases from V and 5 from J, leaving 17 bases between them. This CDR3 is built from 13 residues. The CDR3 sequence is CATGEQARTEAFF. The CDR3 DNA is TGTGCCACGGGGGAACAGGCGAGAACTGAAGCTTTCTTT.

To note about this clonotype: A much larger clonotype is one base distant, so this may be a read error. The chain joins TRBV9 to TRBJ1-1, with 8 bases aligning to TRBD1. The V segment lost 4 bases and the J segment 4 bases; nucleotides outside the gene matches: 6. This CDR3 is 14 amino acids long. Germline V gives CDR1 SGDLS, CDR2 YYNGEE. The CDR3 DNA follows: TGTGCCAGCAGCCCAGGGGGCTTGATCACTGAAGCTTTCTTT. Residues: CASSPGGLITEAFF.

This sequence joins TRBV2 and TRBJ1-2, with D possibly being TRBD1 (5 bases). The CDR3 spans 13 residues. Trimming left V 11 bases short and J 7 bases short, with 20 bases between. Germline V gene data show CDR1 as SNHLY and CDR2 as FYNNEI. Here the CDR3 reads CAGYGGVRGGYTF. In DNA form, the CDR3 reads TGTGCCGGTTACGGGGGGGTTCGTGGTGGCTACACCTTC.

V and J are TRBV5-1 and TRBJ1-1; a possible D gene is TRBD1 (6 bases). Germline V lookup: CDR1 SGHRS, CDR2 YFSETQ. CDR3 size: 15 residues. The ends were cut back, 0 bases at V and 1 base at J, with 10 bases in the middle. The CDR3 DNA reads as TGCGCCAGCAGCTTGGTCCAACAGGGGAACACTGAAGCTTTCTTT. Protein sequence: CASSLVQQGNTEAFF.

A note on this clonotype: A much larger clonotype is one base distant, so this may be a read error. J is TRBJ2-1 and V is TRBV10-3, with 10 bases matching TRBD1. In germline, CDR1 is ENHRY, CDR2 SYGVKD. The CDR3 totals 16 residues. CDR3 nucleotide sequence: TGTGCCAGCAGTGCCCAAGGACAGGGGGTGGGAAATGAGCAGTTCTTC. Translating it yields CASSAQGQGVGNEQFF.

V is TRBV2 and J is TRBJ1-2; 7 bases fit TRBD1. Germline V gives CDR1 SNHLY, CDR2 FYNNEI. Trimming removed 6 bases from V and 4 bases from J; junction bases left unmatched: 8. CDR3 length: 14 amino acids. Written as DNA, the CDR3 is TGTGCCAGCAGAGAAACAGGGGCCGGCTATGGCTACACCTTC. This gives the protein CASRETGAGYGYTF. The complete variable domain, with remaining parts taken from reference TRBV2 and TRBJ1-2, reads EPEVTQTPSHQVTQMGQEVILRCVPISNHLYFYWYRQILGQKVEFLVSFYNNEISEKSEIFDDQFSVERPDGSNFTLKIRSTKLEDSAMYFCASRETGAGYGYTFGSGTRLTVV.

This sequence joins TRBV2 and TRBJ2-5; D is undetermined. The CDR3 sequence is 13 residues long. In germline, CDR1 is SNHLY, CDR2 FYNNEI. Trimming removed 5 bases at V and 5 bases at J, with 12 bases between. The CDR3 DNA reads as TGTGCCAGCAGTCCGGACGGTGGTGAGACCCAGTACTTC. This codes for CASSPDGGETQYF.

This clonotype appeared a few times. The chain uses TRBV6-1 and TRBJ1-1, with D possibly TRBD1 on 6 matching bases. V was shortened by 5 bases and J by 0 bases, with 16 bases between the two germline ends. The CDR3 extends over 16 amino acids. Germline lookup yields CDR1 MNHNS and CDR2 SASEGT. DNA of the CDR3: TGTGCCAGCAGTTGGAAACGGGGACACCTGAACACTGAAGCTTTCTTT. Translation: CASSWKRGHLNTEAFF.

V usage is TRBV16 and J usage is TRBJ1-2; D uncertain. Germline V gene data show CDR1 as KGHSY and CDR2 as FQNENV. The CDR3 runs to 14 residues. The V end was cut by 0 bases, the J end by 4 bases, with 9 bases between. The DNA of the CDR3 is TGTGCCAGCAGCCAATCAGGGATGCCCTATGGCTACACCTTC. Its translation is CASSQSGMPYGYTF.

This clonotype has more than one count but fewer than ten. The chain combines TRBV20-1 with TRBJ2-7; 9 bases agree with TRBD2. The V gene's germline CDR1 is DFQATT and CDR2 SNEGSKA (reference sequence). The CDR3 spans 14 residues. Unmatched junction bases numbered 12, after V lost 5 bases and J lost 7 bases. In DNA, the CDR3 is TGCAGTGCTCGCGGGAGGGAGGGCCCTCGGGAGCAGTACTTC. Residues: CSARGREGPREQYF.